Listed below are T cell receptor beta chains from one sample, sequenced in a study of memory CD4+ T cells and cytomegalovirus serostatus. Repertoires were generated with immunoSEQ multiplex PCR, while TCRdb's copy carries only in-frame clones and drops some. This table has about 82,000 clones, approximately 80% appearing once. Sequencing input: memory CD4+ T cells from blood. The receptors stem from an adult in good health and CMV-seronegative. Each CDR3 is given with its conserved first and last residue.

j_call	v_call	cdr3_aa
TRBJ2-2	TRBV6-5	CASSRDWQGNGELFF
TRBJ2-3	TRBV7-2	CASSLASSTDTQYF
TRBJ1-1	TRBV30	CACPGVQGGYTEAFF
TRBJ2-7	TRBV9	CASSATPPGLTDPYEQYF
TRBJ1-3	TRBV7-2	CASSPGDFSGNTIYF
TRBJ1-5	TRBV27	CASSGSGPNSNQPQHF
TRBJ2-5	TRBV30	CAWSTGDGETQYF
TRBJ2-4	TRBV7-3	CASSLTGTGWDIQYF
TRBJ2-3	TRBV30	CAWSPPERGGTDTQYF
TRBJ2-7	TRBV9	CASSVEAGRAYEQYF
TRBJ2-5	TRBV18	CASSPPFSQETQYF
TRBJ1-2	TRBV7-8	CASSPREGNGYTF
TRBJ2-7	TRBV30	CAWNGQGPYEQYF
TRBJ2-7	TRBV7-9	CASSLVSDEQYF